Each of the 17 T cell receptor beta chains below was sequenced from the same sample in a study of cytomegalovirus exposure and HLA in healthy donors. This PCR relied on a set of 60 Vbeta primers and 13 Jbeta primers. Method: immunoSEQ multiplex PCR; TCRdb's copy keeps in-frame clones and lacks some. The sample shows over 120,000 clones, approximately 70% of them seen only once. Input material: PBMCs. These receptors all come from a woman aged 55 to 70 in good health and CMV-seropositive.

This sequence joins TRBV27 and TRBJ1-2; TRBD1 aligns across 7 bases. The germline CDR1 and CDR2 sequences are MNHEY and SMNVEV (reference sequence). The CDR3 spans 14 residues. Trimming cost V 5 bases and J 4 bases; bases outside gene matches: 7. CDR3 nucleotides: TGTGCCAGCAGTCCCTCCGGGACAGCCTATGGCTACACCTTC. It yields the protein CASSPSGTAYGYTF.

V and J are TRBV27 and TRBJ1-1; 10 bases are shared with TRBD1. The CDR3 loop spans 16 amino acids. Per the germline V gene, CDR1 is MNHEY and CDR2 is SMNVEV (reference sequence). J was trimmed by 4 bases and V by 4 bases; bases with no gene match: 9. The CDR3 loop reads CASSSSGTGAGTEAFF. The CDR3 DNA follows: TGTGCCAGCAGTTCCTCCGGGACAGGGGCCGGCACTGAAGCTTTCTTT.

The rearrangement links TRBV5-1 to TRBJ2-7, with 10 bases matching TRBD1. Germline CDR1 is SGHRS and CDR2 is YFSETQ. The V segment lost 4 bases and the J segment 3 bases; nucleotides outside the gene matches: 7. The CDR3 is 15 amino acids. The CDR3: CASSPGQGIRYEQYF. CDR3 bases: TGCGCCAGCAGCCCGGGACAGGGGATTCGCTACGAGCAGTACTTC.

This clone was recorded a few times. This chain links TRBV18 with TRBJ2-5; 8 nucleotides line up with TRBD1. Germline trimming cut 4 bases from V and 3 bases from J; bases unmatched to any gene: 7. From germline, CDR1 is KGHSH and CDR2 LQKENI. This CDR3 has 15 residues. CDR3 DNA: TGTGCCAGCTCACGGACCGACAGGGGTGAAGAGACCCAGTACTTC. This codes for CASSRTDRGEETQYF.

The gene calls are TRBV5-1 and TRBJ2-5; tentatively, D is TRBD2 (6 bases). The CDR3 is made up of 15 amino acids. The ends were cut back, 3 bases at V and 1 base at J, with 13 bases in the middle. Germline assignment: CDR1 SGHRS and CDR2 YFSETQ. The CDR3 reads CASSSPLAAQETQYF. The CDR3 coding sequence is TGCGCCAGCAGCTCGCCATTAGCGGCCCAAGAGACCCAGTACTTC.

This clone came up once. A read error may produce the germline difference seen at one junction end. The chain is built from TRBV7-9 and TRBJ2-5; D gene unclear. Germline V gene sequence: CDR1 SEHNR, CDR2 FQNEAQ (reference sequence). The CDR3 spans 12 residues. CDR3 nucleotides: TGTTCCAGCAGCTCTCCGAGGGAGACCCAGTACTTC. Protein: CSSSSPRETQYF.

This chain uses TRBV28 with TRBJ2-2, with 9 nucleotides matching TRBD1. After removal of 4 bases from V and 4 bases from J, the junction contained 4 bases not matched to a gene. There are 15 residues in the CDR3. Germline CDR1 is MDHEN and CDR2 is SYDVKM. The CDR3 DNA is TGTGCCAGCAGTTCCGGACAGGGGAGCACCGGGGAGCTGTTTTTT. Its protein is CASSSGQGSTGELFF.

This clone has only a few counts. The chain has TRBV19 and TRBJ1-2, with D perhaps matching TRBD1 (5 bases). Trimming shortened V by 8 bases and J by 3 bases, and 13 bases separated the two germline ends. There are 13 residues in the CDR3. In germline, CDR1 is LNHDA, CDR2 SQIVND (reference sequence). This CDR3 reads CASGPTDHYGYTF. The CDR3 DNA is TGTGCCAGTGGTCCGACAGACCACTATGGCTACACCTTC.

This chain joins TRBV14 and TRBJ2-7, with D perhaps TRBD2 (6 bases). Trimming removed 1 base from V and 3 bases from J, with 13 bases in between. CDR3 length: 15 residues. Germline assignment: CDR1 SGHDN and CDR2 FVKESK. CDR3 nucleotides: TGTGCCAGCAGCCAAGGACTAGTGGGCTACTACGAGCAGTACTTC. This codes for CASSQGLVGYYEQYF.

This clone came up a few times. This chain uses TRBV9 with TRBJ2-2; D might be TRBD2 (5 bases). Germline values: CDR1 SGDLS, CDR2 YYNGEE. Trimming removed 0 bases at V and 3 bases at J, with 6 bases between. The CDR3 runs 14 residues. The CDR3 here is CASSVGEYTGELFF. CDR3 nucleotide sequence: TGTGCCAGCAGCGTAGGGGAGTACACCGGGGAGCTGTTTTTT.

This chain links TRBV28 with TRBJ1-2, with TRBD1 matching 10 bases. The CDR3 spans 12 residues. CDR1 is MDHEN and CDR2 is SYDVKM in the germline V gene. Trimming removed 9 bases from V and 7 bases from J; junction bases left unmatched: 5. The CDR3 DNA follows: TGTGCCAGTATCGGGGACAGGGGTGGCTACACCTTC. This gives the protein CASIGDRGGYTF.

The chain carries TRBV5-1 and TRBJ2-7; tentatively, D is TRBD2 (7 bases). Trimming removed 2 bases at V and 4 bases at J, with 19 bases between. The germline V gene has CDR1 SGHRS and CDR2 YFSETQ. The CDR3 sequence is 16 residues long. The CDR3 is CASSFITGGGIYEQYF. The CDR3 nucleotides are TGCGCCAGCAGCTTTATTACGGGGGGCGGGATTTACGAGCAGTACTTC. The full variable domain, completed using reference TRBV5-1 and TRBJ2-7, is KAGVTQTPRYLIKTRGQQVTLSCSPISGHRSVSWYQQTPGQGLQFLFEYFSETQRNKGNFPGRFSGRQFSNSRSEMNVSTLELGDSALYLCASSFITGGGIYEQYFGPGTRLTVT.

This CDR3 reads CAFHRPGWGGNQPQHF. For the CDR3, the DNA is TGTGCCTTCCACCGACCAGGCTGGGGAGGCAATCAGCCCCAGCATTTT. The chain couples TRBV27 to TRBJ1-5; no definite D call. CDR3 length: 16 amino acids. V lost 11 bases to trimming and J lost 2 bases, with 22 bases between them. Germline V lookup: CDR1 MNHEY, CDR2 SMNVEV (reference sequence).

V and J are TRBV9 and TRBJ1-3; D gene uncertain. This CDR3 is 15 amino acids long. Trimming took off 1 base at V and 0 bases at J, with 8 bases between the two ends. The germline V gene has CDR1 SGDLS and CDR2 YYNGEE. In nucleotides, the CDR3 is TGTGCCAGCAGCGTATCATCCCACTCTGGAAACACCATATATTTT. Protein sequence: CASSVSSHSGNTIYF.

The rearrangement joins TRBV5-1 to TRBJ1-5; 7 nucleotides match TRBD1. Germline V gives CDR1 SGHRS, CDR2 YFSETQ. This CDR3 region has 15 residues. J was trimmed by 5 bases and V by 0 bases; bases with no gene match: 5. In nucleotides, the CDR3 is TGCGCCAGCAGCTTGGAGGGGGCGGAGTATCAGCCCCAGCATTTT. Protein product: CASSLEGAEYQPQHF. Variable domain in full (rest from reference TRBV5-1 and TRBJ1-5): KAGVTQTPRYLIKTRGQQVTLSCSPISGHRSVSWYQQTPGQGLQFLFEYFSETQRNKGNFPGRFSGRQFSNSRSEMNVSTLELGDSALYLCASSLEGAEYQPQHFGDGTRLSIL.

This clone was observed a handful of times. The junction does not match germline at one end; this may be a read error. J is TRBJ2-7 and V is TRBV7-3; D possibly corresponds to TRBD2 (5 bases). CDR3 size: 8 residues. The germline V gene encodes CDR1 SGHTA and CDR2 FQGTGA. The CDR3 reads CASDGLSF. The DNA of the CDR3 is TGTGCCAGCGATGGACTCAGCTTC.

V and J are TRBV7-2 and TRBJ2-7; D may be TRBD2 (7 bases). Trimming removed 1 base at V and 7 bases at J, with 17 bases between. Germline lookup yields CDR1 SGHTA and CDR2 FQGNSA. The CDR3 extends over 15 amino acids. The CDR3 region is CASSLEGGRVREQYF. As DNA, the CDR3 is TGTGCCAGCAGCTTAGAGGGGGGGCGCGTCCGAGAGCAGTACTTC.